This TCR beta chain was profiled in a study of blood T cell repertoires in COVID-19 (dated by TCRdb to 2019 to 2021). About the investigation overall: Samples covering the acute and convalescent phases of COVID-19 were provided by collaborators in the United States, Italy and Spain. The material from the prospective study consisted of cDNA or gDNA derived from T cells, B-cell-depleted T cells, or PBMCs. The dataset comprised deeply sampled blood TCRbeta repertoires from subjects exposed to, actively infected with, or recovered from COVID-19. The repertoires were released in a freely available public database intended as a resource for research on the immune response to SARS-CoV-2. Samples were obtained from the ongoing ImmuneRACE study (first 160 participants) and from over 1,000 subjects provided by 6 global collaborators. A de-identified subject ID, COVID-19 status, age in years and sex were almost always included in the sample metadata. Where available, HLA class I and class II types were obtained from metadata supplied by the sample provider rather than from assay-based typing.

Whole blood was collected in K2EDTA tubes by collaborating institutions according to the institutions' own protocols. For TCRbeta analysis, collaborator samples were shipped as frozen whole blood, as isolated PBMCs, or as DNA extracted from either sample type. What the work shows at the level of the full study, not this receptor alone: Clinical and demographic metadata were provided uncurated, with the amount varying by source and participant.

Including cysteine and phenylalanine, the CDR3 has 16 amino acids. The read is trimmed to its CDR3 DNA, 48 bases read in frame from base 1. After removal of 0 bases from V and 6 bases from J, the junction retains 7 bases not matched to a gene. Sequences WNHNN (CDR1) and SYGVQD (CDR2) are obtained from the germline V gene (reference sequence). TCRbeta CDR3 regions were amplified from genomic DNA by means of the immunoSEQ Assay, a bias-controlled multiplex PCR. The published analysis was carried out like this. Within the assay, amplification of reference gene primers was used to estimate how many nucleated cells each sample contained. To quantify the absolute abundance of each unique TCRbeta CDR3 rearrangement, sequence reads were collapsed and filtered. For each sample, productive Simpson clonality was calculated as the square root of Simpson's diversity index across productive rearrangements. The table was pulled from immuneACCESS by TCRdb, which kept in-frame rearrangements only. Such tables lose some clones; where checked, under half of the loss comes from unresolved V genes, and the rest has no known cause. That table gives V, J and clone size, and the DNA gave D and trimming. The sample includes approximately 120,000 clones, with over 80% observed a single time. The leading ten clones occupy around 1.1% of the sample.

Regarding this clone: The antigen it recognizes is unknown. Base qualities are not at hand, and no much larger clone is one base apart.

The sequence is built from TRBV10-1 and TRBJ1-5, with 8 bases matching TRBD1. The source of this sequence is a human donor in a cohort sampled during active COVID-19. Sequencing input: peripheral blood. The nucleotide sequence reads TGCGCCAGCAGTGAGTCGCGACAGGGGTGCCTTCAGCCCCAGCATTTT. Its coded protein is CASSESRQGCLQPQHF.